What follows are 18 T cell receptor beta chains derived from one specimen sequenced in a study of shared clonotypes between healthy human individuals. The method was immunoSEQ multiplex PCR; TCRdb's version includes in-frame clones alone and lacks a portion of them. The table records about 770,000 clones, just under 75% of them present only once. Source material: memory CD4+ T cells sorted from blood. Subset meaning: CD45RA-negative fraction. The source is a woman aged 30 to 39 in good health.

This rearrangement joins TRBV27 to TRBJ1-2, with TRBD1 as a possible D gene (5 bases). Germline assignment: CDR1 MNHEY and CDR2 SMNVEV (reference sequence). CDR3 size: 13 residues. The DNA of the CDR3 is TGTACCTGCGAGAGCAGGGTCGAGGATGGCTACACCTTC. Translating it yields CTCESRVEDGYTF.

The chain is built from TRBV20-1 and TRBJ1-4; D not certain. Germline CDR1 is DFQATT and CDR2 is SNEGSKA (reference sequence). Deletions cut 0 bases from V and 8 bases from J, with 4 bases between. CDR3 length equals 11 residues. CDR3 protein: CSARDPEKLFF. CDR3 coding DNA: TGCAGTGCTAGAGACCCGGAAAAACTGTTTTTT.

The chain links TRBV9 to TRBJ2-5; the D call may be TRBD1 or TRBD2 (5 bases each). Germline V lookup: CDR1 SGDLS, CDR2 YYNGEE. V shed 3 bases and J shed 5 bases, with 11 bases lying between them. CDR3 length: 13 amino acids. In DNA, the CDR3 is TGTGCCAGCAGCGGCGAGGGGATGGAGACCCAGTACTTC. As protein: CASSGEGMETQYF.

The rearrangement links TRBV7-6 to TRBJ2-7; 8 bases are a match to TRBD2. The CDR3 consists of 15 residues. Germline trimming cut 5 bases from V and 4 bases from J; bases unmatched to any gene: 10. The germline V gene has CDR1 SGHVS and CDR2 FNYEAQ. DNA for the CDR3: TGTGCCAGCAGCGCCTCCGGGACTAGTGGTTACGAGCAGTACTTC. Translation: CASSASGTSGYEQYF.

This clone is a singleton in its sample. The V call is TRBV11-2, the J call TRBJ2-7; D unclear. V was cut by 5 bases and J by 0 bases, with 14 bases left in between. The CDR3 has 15 amino acids. The germline gives CDR1 SGHAT, CDR2 FQNNGV. CDR3: CASSLFGVSSYEQYF. The CDR3 coding sequence is TGTGCCAGCAGCCTCTTTGGGGTTTCCTCCTACGAGCAGTACTTC. The full variable domain, in which reference TRBV11-2 and TRBJ2-7 provide the parts outside the CDR3, is EAGVAQSPRYKIIEKRQSVAFWCNPISGHATLYWYQQILGQGPKLLIQFQNNGVVDDSQLPKDRFSAERLKGVDSTLKIQPAKLEDSAVYLCASSLFGVSSYEQYFGPGTRLTVT.

This clone turned up a few times. The chain recombines TRBV7-2 with TRBJ2-7, with 15 bases lining up with TRBD2. Germline V gene sequence: CDR1 SGHTA, CDR2 FQGNSA. CDR3 length: 16 residues. After removal of 5 bases from V and 1 base from J, the junction contained 3 bases not matched to a gene. The DNA of the CDR3 is TGTGCCAGCAGCCTTGGGACTAGCGGGAGGTCCTACGAGCAGTACTTC. Residues: CASSLGTSGRSYEQYF.

The rearrangement links TRBV7-7 to TRBJ2-1; maybe TRBD1 (6 bases). Germline V lookup: CDR1 SSHAT, CDR2 FNYEAQ (reference sequence). The CDR3 length is 13 residues. Trimming cost V 1 base and J 6 bases, with 7 bases left between them. This chain's CDR3 is CASSLGTVNEQFF. The CDR3 nucleotides are TGTGCCAGCAGCTTAGGGACAGTCAATGAGCAGTTCTTC.

The chain joins TRBV7-8 to TRBJ1-3; no definite D call. The germline V gene has CDR1 SGHVS and CDR2 FQNEAQ. This CDR3 region has 16 residues. Trimming stripped 1 base from V and 6 bases from J, with 16 bases between. CDR3 amino acids: CASSLDYVGWENTIYF. Here the CDR3 DNA reads TGTGCCAGCAGCTTAGATTATGTGGGTTGGGAAAACACCATATATTTT.

The rearrangement links TRBV7-9 to TRBJ1-1; perhaps TRBD1 as D (6 bases). This CDR3 contains 14 residues. V was clipped by 3 bases and J by 5 bases, with 13 bases between them. Germline values: CDR1 SEHNR, CDR2 FQNEAQ (reference sequence). CDR3 sequence: CASSFRGAGTEAFF. The CDR3 DNA reads TGTGCCAGCAGCTTCCGGGGGGCGGGTACTGAAGCTTTCTTT.

The DNA for the CDR3 is TGTGCCAGCAGTTCGACAGGGGCGTACACTGAAGCTTTCTTT. It translates to CASSSTGAYTEAFF. The chain has TRBV28 and TRBJ1-1, with 8 positions matching TRBD1. The junction had 4 bases not matched to a gene; V was cut back by 4 bases and J by 3 bases. Germline-derived CDR1 and CDR2 are MDHEN and SYDVKM. This CDR3 comprises 14 residues.

The rearrangement joins TRBV7-6 to TRBJ2-2; unclear D gene. Germline V lookup: CDR1 SGHVS, CDR2 FNYEAQ. This CDR3 spans 13 amino acids. V was shortened by 2 bases and J by 7 bases, with 8 bases between the two germline ends. CDR3 region: CASSLNTGGELFF. CDR3 nucleotides: TGTGCCAGCAGCTTAAATACGGGCGGGGAGCTGTTTTTT.

As regards this clone: This sample includes further DNA sequences coding for the same CDR3. The chain has TRBV7-9 and TRBJ1-5; the D gene is possibly TRBD1 (6 bases). Trimming took off 1 base at V and 6 bases at J, with 7 bases between the two ends. Germline values: CDR1 SEHNR, CDR2 FQNEAQ (reference sequence). The CDR3 sequence is 13 residues long. As DNA, the CDR3 is TGTGCCAGCAGCTTAGAAGGGGGTCAGCCCCAGCATTTT. Translation: CASSLEGGQPQHF.

This chain joins TRBV5-4 and TRBJ2-7; D unclear. Germline-derived CDR1 and CDR2 are SGHNT and YYREEE (reference sequence). The CDR3 has 12 amino acids. V shed 0 bases and J shed 9 bases, with 10 bases lying between them. CDR3 loop: CASSLDQRLQYF. DNA of the CDR3: TGTGCCAGCAGCTTGGATCAGCGTTTGCAGTACTTC.

In its sample, this clone was seen a few times. This chain links TRBV28 with TRBJ2-7; D is tentatively TRBD1 or TRBD2 (5 bases each). Between the trimmed V and J ends, which lost 5 bases and 5 bases, there was a span of 22 bases. This CDR3 region has 16 residues. Germline V gene sequence: CDR1 MDHEN, CDR2 SYDVKM. CDR3 residues: CASSPSRDGRSDEQYF. DNA of the CDR3: TGTGCCAGCAGTCCGTCCCGGGACGGACGCAGTGACGAGCAGTACTTC.

This chain uses TRBV18 with TRBJ1-2, with a possible D match to TRBD1 (5 bases). V was cut by 6 bases and J by 2 bases, with 22 bases left in between. Looked up from germline, CDR1 is KGHSH and CDR2 is LQKENI. CDR3 length: 17 amino acids. Written as DNA, the CDR3 is TGTGCCAGCTCCCCGGCGTGGGCTACTGGGGCAAACTATGGCTACACCTTC. Translated: CASSPAWATGANYGYTF.

This rearrangement joins TRBV27 to TRBJ2-6; the match to TRBD1 covers 10 bases. Germline CDR1 and CDR2: MNHEY and SMNVEV (reference sequence). This CDR3 has 17 residues. The ends lost 5 bases at V and 0 bases at J; junction bases unmatched: 4. CDR3 sequence (DNA): TGTGCCAGCAGTCTCCGGACAGGGGGCTCTGGGGCCAACGTCCTGACTTTC. It codes for CASSLRTGGSGANVLTF.

The sample holds a few counts of this clone. The sample contains more than one DNA sequence encoding this CDR3. The chain is built from TRBV7-2 and TRBJ2-1, with TRBD2 matching 8 bases. The ends lost 2 bases at V and 4 bases at J; junction bases unmatched: 4. The CDR3 runs to 15 residues. Germline V gene lookup returns CDR1 SGHTA and CDR2 FQGNSA. CDR3 loop: CASSLRTSGYNEQFF. In DNA form, the CDR3 reads TGTGCCAGCAGCTTACGAACTAGCGGTTACAATGAGCAGTTCTTC.

The chain joins TRBV19 to TRBJ2-1; TRBD1 is a possible D gene (6 bases). The CDR3 has 15 amino acids. CDR1 LNHDA and CDR2 SQIVND come from the germline V gene (reference sequence). With 7 bases removed from V and 5 bases from J, the gap between germline ends came to 18 bases. For the CDR3, the DNA is TGTGCCAGTAATTCGGGACACTCACCTGACAATGAGCAGTTCTTC. It specifies CASNSGHSPDNEQFF.